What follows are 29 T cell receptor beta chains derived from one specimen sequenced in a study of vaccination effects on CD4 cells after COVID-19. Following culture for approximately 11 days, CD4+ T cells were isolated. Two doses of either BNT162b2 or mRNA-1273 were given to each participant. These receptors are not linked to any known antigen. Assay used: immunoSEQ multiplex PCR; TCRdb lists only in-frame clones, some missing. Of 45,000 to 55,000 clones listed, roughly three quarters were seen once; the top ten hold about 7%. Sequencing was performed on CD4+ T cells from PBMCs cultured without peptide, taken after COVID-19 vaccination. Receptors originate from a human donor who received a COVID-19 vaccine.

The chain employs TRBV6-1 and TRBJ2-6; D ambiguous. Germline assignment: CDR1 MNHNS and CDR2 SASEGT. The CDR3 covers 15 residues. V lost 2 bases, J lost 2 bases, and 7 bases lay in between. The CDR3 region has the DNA TGTGCCAGCAGTGAACGATCAGCTGGGGCCAACGTCCTGACTTTC. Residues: CASSERSAGANVLTF.

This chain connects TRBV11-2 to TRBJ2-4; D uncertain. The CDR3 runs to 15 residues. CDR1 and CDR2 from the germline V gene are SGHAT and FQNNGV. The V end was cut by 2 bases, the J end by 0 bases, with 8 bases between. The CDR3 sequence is CASSLLGIAKNIQYF. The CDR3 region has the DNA TGTGCCAGCAGCTTACTTGGGATAGCCAAAAACATTCAGTACTTC.

The DNA for the CDR3 is TGTGCCAGCAGTCCGGATACTAACTATGGCTACACCTTC. It encodes CASSPDTNYGYTF. J is TRBJ1-2 and V is TRBV2; D remains ambiguous. Germline values: CDR1 SNHLY, CDR2 FYNNEI. CDR3 size: 13 residues. V dropped 5 bases and J dropped 0 bases, with 7 bases sitting between them.

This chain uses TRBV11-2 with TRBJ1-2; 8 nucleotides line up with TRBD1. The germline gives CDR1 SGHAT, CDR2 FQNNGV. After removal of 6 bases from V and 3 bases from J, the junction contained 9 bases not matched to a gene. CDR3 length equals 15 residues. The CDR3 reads CASRRTGQRDYGYTF. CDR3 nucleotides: TGTGCCAGCAGAAGGACAGGGCAAAGGGACTATGGCTACACCTTC. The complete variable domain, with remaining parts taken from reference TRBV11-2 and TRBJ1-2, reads EAGVAQSPRYKIIEKRQSVAFWCNPISGHATLYWYQQILGQGPKLLIQFQNNGVVDDSQLPKDRFSAERLKGVDSTLKIQPAKLEDSAVYLCASRRTGQRDYGYTFGSGTRLTVV.

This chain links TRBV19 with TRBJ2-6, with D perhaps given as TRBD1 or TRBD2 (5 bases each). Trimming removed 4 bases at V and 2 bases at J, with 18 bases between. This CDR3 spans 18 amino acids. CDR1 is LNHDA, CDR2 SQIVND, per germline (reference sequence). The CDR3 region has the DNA TGTGCCAGTAGTAATTTCGGATGGGGGATCCCTGGGGCCAACGTCCTGACTTTC. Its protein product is CASSNFGWGIPGANVLTF.

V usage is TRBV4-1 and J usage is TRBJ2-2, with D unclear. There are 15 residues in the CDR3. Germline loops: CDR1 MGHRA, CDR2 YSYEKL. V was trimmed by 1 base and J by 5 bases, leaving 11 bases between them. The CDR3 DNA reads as TGCGCCAGCAGCCAAGGGAGCGTGAGTACCGGGGAGCTGTTTTTT. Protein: CASSQGSVSTGELFF.

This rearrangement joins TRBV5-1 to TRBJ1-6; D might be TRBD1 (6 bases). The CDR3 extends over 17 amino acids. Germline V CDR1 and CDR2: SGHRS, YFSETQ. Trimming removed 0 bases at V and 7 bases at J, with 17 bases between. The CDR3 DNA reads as TGCGCCAGCAGCTTGGAGCCTCACAGGGTAGACAATTCACCCCTCCACTTT. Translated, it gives CASSLEPHRVDNSPLHF.

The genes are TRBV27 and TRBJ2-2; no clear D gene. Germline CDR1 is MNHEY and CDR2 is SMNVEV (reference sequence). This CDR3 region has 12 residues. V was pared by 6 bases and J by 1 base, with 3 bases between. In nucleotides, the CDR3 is TGTGCCAGCAGCCGGAACACCGGGGAGCTGTTTTTT. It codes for CASSRNTGELFF.

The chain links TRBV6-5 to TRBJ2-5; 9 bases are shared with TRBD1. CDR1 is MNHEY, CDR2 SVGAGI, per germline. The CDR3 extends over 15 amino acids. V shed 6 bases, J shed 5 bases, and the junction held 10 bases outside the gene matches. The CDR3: CASRPGTGSAETQYF. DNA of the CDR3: TGTGCCAGCAGGCCTGGGACAGGGTCAGCGGAGACCCAGTACTTC.

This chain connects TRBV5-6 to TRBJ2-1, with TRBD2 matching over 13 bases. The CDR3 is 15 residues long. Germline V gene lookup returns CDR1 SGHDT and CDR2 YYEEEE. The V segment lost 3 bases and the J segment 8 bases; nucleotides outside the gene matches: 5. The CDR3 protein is CASSSLAGGLDEQFF. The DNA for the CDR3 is TGTGCCAGCAGCTCACTAGCGGGGGGGCTGGATGAGCAGTTCTTC.

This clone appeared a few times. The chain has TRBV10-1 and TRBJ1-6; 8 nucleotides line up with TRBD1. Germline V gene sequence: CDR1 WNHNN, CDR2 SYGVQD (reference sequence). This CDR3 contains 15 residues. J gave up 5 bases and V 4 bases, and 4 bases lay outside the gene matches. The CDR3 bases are TGCGCCAGCAGTGTCCAGGGGGCTGATAATTCACCCCTCCACTTT. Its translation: CASSVQGADNSPLHF.

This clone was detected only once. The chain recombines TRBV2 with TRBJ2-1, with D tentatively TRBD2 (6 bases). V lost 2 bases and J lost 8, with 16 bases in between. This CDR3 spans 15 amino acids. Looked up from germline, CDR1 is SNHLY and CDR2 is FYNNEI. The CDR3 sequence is CASSELEGNSHEQFF. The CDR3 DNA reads TGTGCCAGCAGTGAATTGGAGGGCAATAGTCATGAGCAGTTCTTC.

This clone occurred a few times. This chain's CDR3 is CASSQDRLNGYTF. As DNA, the CDR3 is TGTGCCAGCAGCCAAGACAGGCTGAATGGCTACACCTTC. V gene TRBV3-1 (or the pseudogene TRBV3-2) combines with J gene TRBJ1-2; unclear D gene. This CDR3 is built from 13 residues. V lost 0 bases and J lost 6, with 8 bases in between. Looked up from germline, CDR1 is LGHDT and CDR2 is YNNKEL (reference sequence).

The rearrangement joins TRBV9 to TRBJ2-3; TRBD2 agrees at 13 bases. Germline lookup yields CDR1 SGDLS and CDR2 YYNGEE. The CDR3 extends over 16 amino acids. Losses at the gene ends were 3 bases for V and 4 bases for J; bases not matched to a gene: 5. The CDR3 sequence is CASSGRTSGSADTQYF. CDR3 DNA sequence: TGTGCCAGCAGCGGGCGGACTAGCGGGAGCGCAGATACGCAGTATTTT.

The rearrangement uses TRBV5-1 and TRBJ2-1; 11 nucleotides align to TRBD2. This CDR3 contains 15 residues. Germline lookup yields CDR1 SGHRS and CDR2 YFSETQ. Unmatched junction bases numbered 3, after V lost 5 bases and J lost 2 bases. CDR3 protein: CASRETSGAYNEQFF. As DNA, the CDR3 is TGCGCCAGCAGAGAGACTAGCGGGGCCTACAATGAGCAGTTCTTC.

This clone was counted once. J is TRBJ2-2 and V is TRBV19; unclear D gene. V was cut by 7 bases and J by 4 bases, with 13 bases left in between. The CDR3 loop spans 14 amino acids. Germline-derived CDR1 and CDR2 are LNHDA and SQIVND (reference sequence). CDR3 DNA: TGTGCCAGTATAGTATCGGTGGGCACCGGGGAGCTGTTTTTT. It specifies CASIVSVGTGELFF.

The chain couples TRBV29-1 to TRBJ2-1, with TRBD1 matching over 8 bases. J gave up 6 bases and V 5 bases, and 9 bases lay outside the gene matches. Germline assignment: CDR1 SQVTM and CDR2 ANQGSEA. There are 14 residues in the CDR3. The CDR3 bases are TGCAGCGTTCGTCGGACAGGGATGGTCAATGAGCAGTTCTTC. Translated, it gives CSVRRTGMVNEQFF.

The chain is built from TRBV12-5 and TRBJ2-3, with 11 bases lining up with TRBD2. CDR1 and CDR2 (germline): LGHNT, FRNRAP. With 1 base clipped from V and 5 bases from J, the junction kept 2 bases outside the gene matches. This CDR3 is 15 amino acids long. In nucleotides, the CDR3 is TGTGCTAGTGGTTTGGGACTAGCGGGAAGAGATACGCAGTATTTT. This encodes CASGLGLAGRDTQYF.

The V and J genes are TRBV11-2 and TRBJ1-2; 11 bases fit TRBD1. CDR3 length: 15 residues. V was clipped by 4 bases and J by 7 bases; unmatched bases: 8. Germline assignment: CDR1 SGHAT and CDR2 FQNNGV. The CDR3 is CASSYTDRGLGGYTF. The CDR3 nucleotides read TGTGCCAGCAGCTATACGGACAGGGGGCTAGGTGGCTACACCTTC.

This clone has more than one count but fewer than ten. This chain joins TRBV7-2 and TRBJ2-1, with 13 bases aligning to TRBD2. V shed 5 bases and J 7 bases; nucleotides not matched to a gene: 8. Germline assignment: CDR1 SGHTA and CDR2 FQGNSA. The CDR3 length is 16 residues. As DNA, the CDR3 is TGTGCCAGCAGCCCTCCGGGACTAGCGGGAAAGAATGAGCAGTTCTTC. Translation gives CASSPPGLAGKNEQFF.

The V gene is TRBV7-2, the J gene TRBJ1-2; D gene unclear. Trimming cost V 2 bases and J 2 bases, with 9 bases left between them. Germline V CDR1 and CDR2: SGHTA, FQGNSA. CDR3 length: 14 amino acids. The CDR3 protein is CASSLTSGNYGYTF. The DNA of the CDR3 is TGTGCCAGCAGCTTAACCTCAGGAAACTATGGCTACACCTTC.

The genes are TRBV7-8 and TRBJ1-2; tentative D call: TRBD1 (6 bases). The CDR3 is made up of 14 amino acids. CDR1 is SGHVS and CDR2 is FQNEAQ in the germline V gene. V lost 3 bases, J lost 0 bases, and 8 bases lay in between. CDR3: CASSLDRPNYGYTF. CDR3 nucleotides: TGTGCCAGCAGCTTGGACAGACCTAACTATGGCTACACCTTC. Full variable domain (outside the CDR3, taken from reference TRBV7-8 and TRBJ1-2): GAGVSQSPRYKVAKRGQDVALRCDPISGHVSLFWYQQALGQGPEFLTYFQNEAQLDKSGLPSDRFFAERPEGSVSTLKIQRTQQEDSAVYLCASSLDRPNYGYTFGSGTRLTVV.

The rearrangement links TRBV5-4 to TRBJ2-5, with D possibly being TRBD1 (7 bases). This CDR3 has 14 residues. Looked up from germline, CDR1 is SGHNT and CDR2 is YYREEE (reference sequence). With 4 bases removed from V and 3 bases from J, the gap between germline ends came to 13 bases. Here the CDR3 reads CASSQGQREETQYF. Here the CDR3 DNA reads TGTGCCAGCAGCCAGGGACAGCGGGAAGAGACCCAGTACTTC.

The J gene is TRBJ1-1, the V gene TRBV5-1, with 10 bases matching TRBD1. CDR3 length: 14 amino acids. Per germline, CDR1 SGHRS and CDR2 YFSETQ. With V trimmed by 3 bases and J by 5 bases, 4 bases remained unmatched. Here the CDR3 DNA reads TGCGCCAGCAGCTCCGGGACAGGGGATACTGAAGCTTTCTTT. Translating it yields CASSSGTGDTEAFF.

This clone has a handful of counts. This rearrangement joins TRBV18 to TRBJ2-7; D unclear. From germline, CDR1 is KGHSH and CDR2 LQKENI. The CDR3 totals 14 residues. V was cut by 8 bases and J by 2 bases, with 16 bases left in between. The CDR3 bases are TGTGCCAGCGCGCACCGGATCCGCACCTACGAGCAGTACTTC. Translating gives CASAHRIRTYEQYF.

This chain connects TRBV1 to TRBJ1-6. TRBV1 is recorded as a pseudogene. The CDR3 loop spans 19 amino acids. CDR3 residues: CTSSQSPGRPSSYNSPLHF. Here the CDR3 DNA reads TGCACCAGCAGCCAATCCCCGGGACGGCCGAGCTCCTATAATTCACCCCTCCACTTT.

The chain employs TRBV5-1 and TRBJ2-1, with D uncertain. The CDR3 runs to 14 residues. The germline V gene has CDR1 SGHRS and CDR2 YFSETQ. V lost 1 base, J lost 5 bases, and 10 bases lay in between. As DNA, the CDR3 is TGCGCCAGCAGCTTGTGGCAAAAGCACAATGAGCAGTTCTTC. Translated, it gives CASSLWQKHNEQFF.

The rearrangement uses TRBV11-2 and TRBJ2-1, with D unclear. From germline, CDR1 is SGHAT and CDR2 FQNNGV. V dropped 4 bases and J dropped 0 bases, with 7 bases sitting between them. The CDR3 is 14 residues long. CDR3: CASSSRNSYNEQFF. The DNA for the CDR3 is TGTGCCAGCAGCTCCCGGAACTCCTACAATGAGCAGTTCTTC.

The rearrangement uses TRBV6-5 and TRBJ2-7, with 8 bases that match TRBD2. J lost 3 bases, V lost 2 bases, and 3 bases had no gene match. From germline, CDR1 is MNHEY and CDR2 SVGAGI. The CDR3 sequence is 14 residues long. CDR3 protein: CASSYPGRVYEQYF. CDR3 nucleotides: TGTGCCAGCAGTTACCCCGGGAGGGTCTACGAGCAGTACTTC.